This is a list of T cell receptor beta chains from one sample in a study of T-cell memory formation after mild COVID-19. TCRdb itself ran the 5' RACE reads through MiXCR, one entry per CDR3 protein. The data hold roughly 350,000 distinct CDR3 sequences, with 28% observed a single time. The sequenced sample consisted of PBMCs or a T cell subset sorted from them (not recorded which). The receptors were sampled from an adult woman who had mild COVID-19 (a few samples of this study predate the infection). Cell type and time point are not known. Both conserved end residues are part of each CDR3. D genes are given only for firm matches. Only some rows state a clone size, as once, few, many or a class for expanded clones.

j_call v_call cdr3_length clone_size d_call cdr3_aa cdr3_nt
TRBJ2-3 TRBV24-1 13 few . CATTKGGADTQYF TGTGCCACCACAAAGGGGGGAGCAGATACGCAGTATTTT
TRBJ2-7 TRBV18 12 . . CASSPGEREQYF TGTGCCAGCTCACCAGGGGAACGGGAGCAGTACTTC
TRBJ2-1 TRBV7-9 12 few TRBD2 CASRGAYNEQFF TGTGCCAGCCGGGGGGCCTACAATGAGCAGTTCTTC
TRBJ2-7 TRBV20-1 14 . TRBD1 CSARDRDRGSEQYF TGCAGTGCTAGAGATCGGGACAGGGGTAGCGAGCAGTACTTC
TRBJ1-1 TRBV20-1 13 . . CSARDQGYTEAFF TGCAGTGCTAGAGATCAGGGGTACACTGAAGCTTTCTTT
TRBJ1-1 TRBV5-4 13 few . CASSWVTSTEAFF TGTGCCAGCAGCTGGGTGACAAGCACTGAAGCTTTCTTT
TRBJ2-1 TRBV6-4 12 few . CASGDSHNEQFF TGTGCCAGCGGGGACTCGCACAATGAGCAGTTCTTC
TRBJ1-2 TRBV12-3/TRBV12-4 13 . . CASSLPPDSGYTF TGTGCCAGCAGTTTACCCCCGGACTCTGGCTACACCTTC
TRBJ1-4 TRBV6-5 17 . TRBD1 CASSYSMVTGGSEKLFF TGTGCCAGCAGTTACTCGATGGTCACAGGGGGCTCTGAAAAACTGTTTTTT
TRBJ2-4 TRBV4-3 14 many . CASSQARAKNIQYF TGCGCCAGCAGCCAAGCCAGGGCCAAAAACATTCAGTACTTC
TRBJ1-1 TRBV7-9 13 . . CASSLEGGLQAFF TGTGCCAGCAGCTTAGAGGGGGGGTTACAAGCTTTCTTT
TRBJ2-3 TRBV12-5 13 . . CASGLGLTDTQYF TGTGCTAGTGGTTTGGGCCTCACAGATACGCAGTATTTT
TRBJ2-1 TRBV4-1 16 few . CASSQDWGVTYNEQFF TGCGCCAGCAGCCAAGATTGGGGGGTCACCTACAATGAGCAGTTCTTC
TRBJ2-2 TRBV6-5 15 few . CASSSGRGYTGELFF TGTGCCAGCAGTTCTGGTCGGGGGTACACCGGGGAGCTGTTTTTT